The table lists the clone carrying this T cell receptor beta chain with a few counts. Random hexamers served to reverse transcribe roughly 0.5 to 1 ug RNA. The TCR beta CDR3 was amplified by immunoSEQ multiplex PCR across 54 Vbeta, 13 Jbeta. TCRdb fed the immunoSEQ multiplex PCR reads into MiXCR, producing one record per CDR3 protein. The table shows 100,000 to 150,000 distinct CDR3 sequences, with roughly 80% occurring only once. This sample stems from a study of CD8 T cells in Susac syndrome. The multiple sclerosis controls were treatment-naive patients, and their relapsing-remitting disease was stable or active. Negative isolation was applied to CD8+ and CD4+ T cells, and FACS enrichment was applied to TEMRA cells. Material: CD8+ T cells from PBMCs. The sequence was obtained from a human donor with multiple sclerosis.

The CDR3 nucleotides read TGTGCCAGCAGTCCGAGACTAGATCTAGAGACCCAGTACTTC. It yields the protein CASSPRLDLETQYF. This chain links TRBV6-1 with TRBJ2-5; TRBD2 is a possible D gene (6 bases). This CDR3 comprises 14 residues. The germline V gene has CDR1 MNHNS and CDR2 SASEGT. V lost 5 bases and J 4 bases, leaving 14 bases between the germline ends.